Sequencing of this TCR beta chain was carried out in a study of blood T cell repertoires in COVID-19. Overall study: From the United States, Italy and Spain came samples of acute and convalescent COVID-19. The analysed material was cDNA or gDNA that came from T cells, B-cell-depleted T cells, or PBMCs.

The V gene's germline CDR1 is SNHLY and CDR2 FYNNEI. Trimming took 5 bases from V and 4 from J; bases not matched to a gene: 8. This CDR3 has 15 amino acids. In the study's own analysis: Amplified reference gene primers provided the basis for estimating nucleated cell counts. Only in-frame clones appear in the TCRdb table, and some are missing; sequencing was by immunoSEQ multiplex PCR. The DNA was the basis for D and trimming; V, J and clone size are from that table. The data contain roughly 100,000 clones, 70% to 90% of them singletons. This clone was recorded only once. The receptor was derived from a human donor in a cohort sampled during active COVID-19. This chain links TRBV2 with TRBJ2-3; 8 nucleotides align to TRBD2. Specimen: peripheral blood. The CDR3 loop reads CASSKEAGAADTQYF. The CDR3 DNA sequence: TGTGCCAGCAGTAAAGAAGCGGGAGCCGCAGATACGCAGTATTTT.